The present entry profiles one T cell receptor beta chain with its context. The target antigen is unknown. Generated by immunoSEQ multiplex PCR, the TCRdb table keeps only in-frame clones and is missing some. The sample includes over 12,000 clones, 55% to 70% of them seen just once. Trimming took 4 bases from V and 6 from J; bases not matched to a gene: 8. Germline-derived CDR1 and CDR2 are MGHRA and YSYEKL. CDR3 length equals 15 residues. The data derive from a study of PD-1 blockade in classical Hodgkin lymphoma. Study-wide points: Compared with baseline, CD4+ but not CD8+ TCR diversity had risen significantly by C4D1.

Brentuximab vedotin exposure varied, and every patient relapsed after autologous stem cell transplantation. The chain links TRBV4-1 to TRBJ2-7; 11 nucleotides line up with TRBD2. The sample in question was peripheral blood mononuclear cells (PBMCs), obtained at baseline. The TCR comes from a human donor with classical Hodgkin lymphoma. The CDR3 coding sequence is TGCGCCAGCAGCCCAATACTAGCGGGAGTTCCCGAGCAGTACTTC. It specifies CASSPILAGVPEQYF.